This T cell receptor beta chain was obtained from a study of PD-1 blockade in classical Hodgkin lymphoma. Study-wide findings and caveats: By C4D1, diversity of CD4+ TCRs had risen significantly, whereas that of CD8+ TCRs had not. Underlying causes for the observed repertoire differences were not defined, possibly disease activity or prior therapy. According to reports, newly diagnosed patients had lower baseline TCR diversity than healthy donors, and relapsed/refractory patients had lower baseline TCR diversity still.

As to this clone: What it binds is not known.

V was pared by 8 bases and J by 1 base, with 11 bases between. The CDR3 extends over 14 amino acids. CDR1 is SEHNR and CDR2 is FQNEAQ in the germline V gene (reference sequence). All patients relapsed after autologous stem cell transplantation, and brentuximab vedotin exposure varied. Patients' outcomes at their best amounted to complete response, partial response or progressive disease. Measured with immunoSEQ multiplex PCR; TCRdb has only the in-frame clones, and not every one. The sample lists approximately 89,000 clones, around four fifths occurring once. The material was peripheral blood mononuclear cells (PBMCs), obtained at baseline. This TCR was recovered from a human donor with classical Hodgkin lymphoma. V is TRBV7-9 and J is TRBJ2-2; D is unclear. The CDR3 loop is CASLATGNTGELFF. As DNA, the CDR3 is TGTGCCAGCCTTGCTACGGGGAACACCGGGGAGCTGTTTTTT.